The table lists the clone carrying this T cell receptor beta chain with a few counts. The antigen remains undetermined. TCRdb redid the calling of the 5' RACE reads with MiXCR, one entry per CDR3 protein. This table has about 370,000 distinct CDR3 sequences, under 14% appearing once. This sample was taken from a study of T cells after yellow fever vaccination. Study results and caveats: Abundant clonotypes from the bulk population could contaminate FACS-sorted repertoires.

The CDR3 covers 15 residues. From germline, CDR1 is SGHTA and CDR2 FQGNSA. The trim removed 3 bases at V and 4 bases at J, leaving 6 bases unmatched. The receptor was isolated from a man younger than 30 who received the YFV17D yellow fever vaccine. This chain uses TRBV7-2 with TRBJ2-3, with 8 bases fitting TRBD2. This material consisted of PBMCs, taken on the day of the first yellow fever vaccination. The CDR3 nucleotides are TGTGCCAGCAGCTTGGGAGGACTAGCCTCAGATACGCAGTATTTT. Residues: CASSLGGLASDTQYF.